This T cell receptor (beta chain) was observed in a study of cytomegalovirus exposure and HLA in healthy donors. The PCR employed 60 Vbeta primers together with 13 Jbeta primers. Profiled with immunoSEQ multiplex PCR; TCRdb holds only in-frame clones, not every one. The sample shows 70,000 to 100,000 clones, 55% to 75% of them seen only once. Note on this clone: Its antigen is still unknown.

Per germline, CDR1 KGHSH and CDR2 LQKENI. Between the trimmed V and J ends, which lost 7 bases and 0 bases, there was a span of 13 bases. The CDR3 runs to 15 residues. General study results and limits: An apparent linkage of common viral pathogens to several of the most significant clusters emerged in a later analysis.

Donors were nominally healthy when sampled, though unrecorded immune exposures were likely. Specimen: PBMCs. This receptor was obtained from a man aged 50 to 59 in good health and CMV-seronegative. The gene calls are TRBV18 and TRBJ1-3; D is perhaps TRBD1 (5 bases). CDR3 DNA: TGTGCCAGCTTCCCGGGGGGGAGCTCTGGAAACACCATATATTTT. Protein sequence: CASFPGGSSGNTIYF.